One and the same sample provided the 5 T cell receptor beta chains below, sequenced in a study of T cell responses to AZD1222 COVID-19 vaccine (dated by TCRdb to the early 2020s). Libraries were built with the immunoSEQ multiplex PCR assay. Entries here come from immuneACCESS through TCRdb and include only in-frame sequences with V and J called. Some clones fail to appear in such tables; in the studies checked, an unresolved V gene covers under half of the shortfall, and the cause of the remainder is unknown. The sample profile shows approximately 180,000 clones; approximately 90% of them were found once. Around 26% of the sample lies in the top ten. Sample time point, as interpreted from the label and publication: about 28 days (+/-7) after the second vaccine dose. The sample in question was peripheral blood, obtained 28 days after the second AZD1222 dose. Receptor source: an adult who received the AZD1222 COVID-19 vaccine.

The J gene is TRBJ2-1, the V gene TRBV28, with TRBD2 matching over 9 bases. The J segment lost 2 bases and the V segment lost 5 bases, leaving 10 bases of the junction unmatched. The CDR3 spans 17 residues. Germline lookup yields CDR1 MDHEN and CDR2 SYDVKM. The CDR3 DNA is TGTGCCAGCAGTGTACCCGGGCTAGCGGGAACCTACAATGAGCAGTTCTTC. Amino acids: CASSVPGLAGTYNEQFF.

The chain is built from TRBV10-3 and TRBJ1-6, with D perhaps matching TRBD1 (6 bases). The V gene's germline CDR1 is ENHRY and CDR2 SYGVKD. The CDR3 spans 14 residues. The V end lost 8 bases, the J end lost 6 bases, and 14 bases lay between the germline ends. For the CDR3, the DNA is TGTGCCATCGGCCCCTCGGACAGTAATTCACCCCTCCACTTT. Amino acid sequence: CAIGPSDSNSPLHF.

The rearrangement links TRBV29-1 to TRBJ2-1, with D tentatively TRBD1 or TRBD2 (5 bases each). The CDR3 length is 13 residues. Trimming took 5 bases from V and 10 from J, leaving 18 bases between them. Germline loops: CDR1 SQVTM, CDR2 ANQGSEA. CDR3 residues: CSVSDLRDDEQFF. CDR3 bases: TGCAGCGTTTCCGATTTAAGGGACGACGAGCAGTTCTTC.

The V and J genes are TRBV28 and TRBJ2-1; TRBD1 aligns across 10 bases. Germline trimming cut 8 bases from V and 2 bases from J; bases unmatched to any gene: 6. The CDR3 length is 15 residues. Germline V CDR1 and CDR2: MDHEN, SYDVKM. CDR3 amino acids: CASDLGQGTYNEQFF. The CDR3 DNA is TGTGCCAGCGACCTGGGACAGGGGACCTACAATGAGCAGTTCTTC.

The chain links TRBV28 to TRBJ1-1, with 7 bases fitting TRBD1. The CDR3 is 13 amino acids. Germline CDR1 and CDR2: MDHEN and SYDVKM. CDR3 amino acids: CAICGTENTEAFF. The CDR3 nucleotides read TGTGCTATTTGCGGGACAGAGAACACTGAAGCTTTCTTT.